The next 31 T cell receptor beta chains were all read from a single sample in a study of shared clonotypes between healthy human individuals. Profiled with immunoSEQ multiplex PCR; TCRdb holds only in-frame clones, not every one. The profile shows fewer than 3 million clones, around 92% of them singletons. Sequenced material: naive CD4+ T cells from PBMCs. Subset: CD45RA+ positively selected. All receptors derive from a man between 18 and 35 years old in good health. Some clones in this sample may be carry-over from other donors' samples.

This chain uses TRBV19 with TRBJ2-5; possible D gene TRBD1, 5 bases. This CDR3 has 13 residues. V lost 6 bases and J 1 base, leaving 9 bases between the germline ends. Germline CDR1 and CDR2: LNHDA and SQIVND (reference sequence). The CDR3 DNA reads TGTGCCAGTAGCCTACAGGCCCAAGAGACCCAGTACTTC. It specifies CASSLQAQETQYF.

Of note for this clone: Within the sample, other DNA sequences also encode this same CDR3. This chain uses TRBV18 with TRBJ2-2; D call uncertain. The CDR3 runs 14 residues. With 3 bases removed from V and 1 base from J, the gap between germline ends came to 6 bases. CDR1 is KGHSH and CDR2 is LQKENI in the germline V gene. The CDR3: CASSPDLNTGELFF. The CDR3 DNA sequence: TGTGCCAGCTCACCTGACTTGAACACCGGGGAGCTGTTTTTT.

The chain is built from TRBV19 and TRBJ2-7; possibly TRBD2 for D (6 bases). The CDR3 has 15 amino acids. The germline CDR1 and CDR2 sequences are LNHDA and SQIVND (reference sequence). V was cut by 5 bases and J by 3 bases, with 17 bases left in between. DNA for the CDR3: TGTGCCAGTAGTGGGATAGAAGTGGGAGGCTACGAGCAGTACTTC. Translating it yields CASSGIEVGGYEQYF.

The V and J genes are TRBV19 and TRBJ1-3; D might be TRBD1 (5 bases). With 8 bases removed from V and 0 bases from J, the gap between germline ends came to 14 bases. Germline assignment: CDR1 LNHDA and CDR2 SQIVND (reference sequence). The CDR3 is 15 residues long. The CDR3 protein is CASVTGTYSGNTIYF. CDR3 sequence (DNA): TGTGCCAGTGTGACCGGGACCTACTCTGGAAACACCATATATTTT.

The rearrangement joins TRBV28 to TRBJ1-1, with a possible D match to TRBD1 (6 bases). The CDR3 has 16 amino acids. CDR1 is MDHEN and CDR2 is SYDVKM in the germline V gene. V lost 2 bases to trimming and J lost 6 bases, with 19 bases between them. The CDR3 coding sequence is TGTGCCAGCAGTTTACCTACAGGGAGGGTGGGGGCTGAAGCTTTCTTT. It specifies CASSLPTGRVGAEAFF. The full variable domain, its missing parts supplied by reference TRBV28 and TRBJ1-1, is DVKVTQSSRYLVKRTGEKVFLECVQDMDHENMFWYRQDPGLGLRLIYFSYDVKMKEKGDIPEGYSVSREKKERFSLILESASTNQTSMYLCASSLPTGRVGAEAFFGQGTRLTVV.

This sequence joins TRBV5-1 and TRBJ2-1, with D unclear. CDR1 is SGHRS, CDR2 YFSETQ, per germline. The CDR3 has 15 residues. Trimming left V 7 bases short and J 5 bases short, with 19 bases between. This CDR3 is CASLPLPGSHNEQFF. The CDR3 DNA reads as TGCGCCAGCCTACCTTTGCCGGGTTCCCACAATGAGCAGTTCTTC.

Here the CDR3 DNA reads TGCAGCGGGGGGCAGATAAACACCGGGGAGCTGTTTTTT. Amino acids: CSGGQINTGELFF. The rearrangement links TRBV29-1 to TRBJ2-2, with D possibly matching TRBD1 (6 bases). CDR1 and CDR2 (germline): SQVTM, ANQGSEA. The ends were cut back, 7 bases at V and 2 bases at J, with 11 bases in the middle. The CDR3 contains 13 residues.

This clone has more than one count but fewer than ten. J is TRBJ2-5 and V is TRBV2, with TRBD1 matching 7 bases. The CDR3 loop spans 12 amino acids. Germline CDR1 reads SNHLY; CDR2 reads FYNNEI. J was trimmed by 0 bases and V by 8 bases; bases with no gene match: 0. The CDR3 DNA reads TGTGCCAGCGGGACAGACCAAGAGACCCAGTACTTC. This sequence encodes CASGTDQETQYF.

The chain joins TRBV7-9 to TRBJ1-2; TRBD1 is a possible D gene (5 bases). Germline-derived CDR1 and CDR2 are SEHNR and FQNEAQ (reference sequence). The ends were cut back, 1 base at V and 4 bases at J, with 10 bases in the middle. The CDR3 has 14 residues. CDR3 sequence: CASSLEAGLYGYTF. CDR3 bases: TGTGCCAGCAGCTTAGAAGCAGGGCTCTATGGCTACACCTTC.

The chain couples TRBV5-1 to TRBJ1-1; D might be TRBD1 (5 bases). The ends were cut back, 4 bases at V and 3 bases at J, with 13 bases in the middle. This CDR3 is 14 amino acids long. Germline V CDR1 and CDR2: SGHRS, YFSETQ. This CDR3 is CASSIRGRDTEAFF. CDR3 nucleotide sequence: TGCGCCAGCAGCATCCGGGGCAGGGACACTGAAGCTTTCTTT.

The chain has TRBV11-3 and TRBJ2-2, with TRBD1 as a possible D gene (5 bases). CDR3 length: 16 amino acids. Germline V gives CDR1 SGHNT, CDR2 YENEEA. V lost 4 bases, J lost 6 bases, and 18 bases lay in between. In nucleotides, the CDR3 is TGTGCCAGCAGCTATTCAGGGTACCTAAGCGCCGGGGAGCTGTTTTTT. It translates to CASSYSGYLSAGELFF. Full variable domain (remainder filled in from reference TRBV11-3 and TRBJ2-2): EAGVVQSPRYKIIEKKQPVAFWCNPISGHNTLYWYLQNLGQGPELLIRYENEEAVDDSQLPKDRFSAERLKGVDSTLKIQPAELGDSAVYLCASSYSGYLSAGELFFGEGSRLTVL.

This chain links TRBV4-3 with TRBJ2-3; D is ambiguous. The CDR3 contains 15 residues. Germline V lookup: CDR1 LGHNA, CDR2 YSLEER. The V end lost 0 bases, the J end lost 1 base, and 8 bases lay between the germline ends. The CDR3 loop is CASSQENSRTDTQYF. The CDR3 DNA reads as TGCGCCAGCAGCCAAGAAAACAGCCGCACAGATACGCAGTATTTT.

CDR3 amino acids: CASSPGGGSRDTQYF. CDR3 bases: TGTGCCAGCAGTCCCGGGGGCGGGAGTCGGGATACGCAGTATTTT. The rearrangement links TRBV28 to TRBJ2-3; D is perhaps TRBD2 (7 bases). V lost 5 bases to trimming and J lost 6 bases, with 18 bases between them. The CDR3 is 15 residues long. Per germline, CDR1 MDHEN and CDR2 SYDVKM.

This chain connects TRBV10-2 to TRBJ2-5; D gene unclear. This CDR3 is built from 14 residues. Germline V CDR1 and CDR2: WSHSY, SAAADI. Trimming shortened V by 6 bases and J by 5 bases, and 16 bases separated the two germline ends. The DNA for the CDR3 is TGCGCCAGCAGGGCCTCCCCGACCCTTGAGACCCAGTACTTC. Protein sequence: CASRASPTLETQYF.

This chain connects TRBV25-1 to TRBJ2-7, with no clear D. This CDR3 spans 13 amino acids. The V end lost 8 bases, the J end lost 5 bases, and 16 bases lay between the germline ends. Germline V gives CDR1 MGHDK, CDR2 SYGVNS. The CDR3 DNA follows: TGTGCCAGCGGCCGTCCTGGGGTTAACGAGCAGTACTTC. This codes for CASGRPGVNEQYF.

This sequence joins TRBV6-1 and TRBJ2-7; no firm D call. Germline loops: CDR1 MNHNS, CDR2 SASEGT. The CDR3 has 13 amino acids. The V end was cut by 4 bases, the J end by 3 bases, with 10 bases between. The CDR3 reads CASSARNFYEQYF. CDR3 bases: TGTGCCAGCAGTGCACGGAATTTCTACGAGCAGTACTTC.

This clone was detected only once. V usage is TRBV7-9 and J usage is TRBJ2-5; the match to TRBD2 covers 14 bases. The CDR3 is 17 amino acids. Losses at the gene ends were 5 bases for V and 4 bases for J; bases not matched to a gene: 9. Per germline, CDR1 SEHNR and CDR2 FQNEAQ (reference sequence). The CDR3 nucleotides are TGTGCCAGCAGCCTGGGACTAGCGGGAGTTGGCGGAGAGACCCAGTACTTC. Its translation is CASSLGLAGVGGETQYF.

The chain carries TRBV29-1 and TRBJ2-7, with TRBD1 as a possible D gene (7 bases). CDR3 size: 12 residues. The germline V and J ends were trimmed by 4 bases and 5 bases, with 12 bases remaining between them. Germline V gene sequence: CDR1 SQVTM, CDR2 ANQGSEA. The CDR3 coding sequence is TGCAGCGTTGGACAGGGAGGTAACGAGCAGTACTTC. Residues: CSVGQGGNEQYF.

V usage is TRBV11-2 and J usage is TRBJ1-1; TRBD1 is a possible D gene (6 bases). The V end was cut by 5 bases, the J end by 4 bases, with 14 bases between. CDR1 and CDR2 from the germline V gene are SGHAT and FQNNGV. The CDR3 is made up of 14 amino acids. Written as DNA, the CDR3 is TGTGCCAGCAGCCCACTCTTACAGGGCACTGAAGCTTTCTTT. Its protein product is CASSPLLQGTEAFF.

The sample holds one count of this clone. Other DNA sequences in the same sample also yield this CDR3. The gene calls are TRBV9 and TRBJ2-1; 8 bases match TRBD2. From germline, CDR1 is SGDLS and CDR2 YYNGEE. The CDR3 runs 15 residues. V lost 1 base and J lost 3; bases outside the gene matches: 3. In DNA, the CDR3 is TGTGCCAGCAGCGTATCTAGCGGGCTCTACAATGAGCAGTTCTTC. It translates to CASSVSSGLYNEQFF.

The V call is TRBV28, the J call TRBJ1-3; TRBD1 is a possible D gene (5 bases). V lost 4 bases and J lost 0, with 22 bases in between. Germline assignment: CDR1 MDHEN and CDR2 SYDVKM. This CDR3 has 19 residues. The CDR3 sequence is CASSYPGGRAGSSGNTIYF. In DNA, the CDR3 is TGTGCCAGCAGTTACCCTGGTGGTCGGGCAGGGAGCTCTGGAAACACCATATATTTT.

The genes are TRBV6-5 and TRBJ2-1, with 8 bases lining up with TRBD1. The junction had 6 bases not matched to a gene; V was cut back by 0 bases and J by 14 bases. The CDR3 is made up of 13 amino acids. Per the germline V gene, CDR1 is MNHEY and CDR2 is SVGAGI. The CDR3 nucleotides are TGTGCCAGCAGTTACTCCCCGGGACAGGTGAAGTTCTTC. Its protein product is CASSYSPGQVKFF.

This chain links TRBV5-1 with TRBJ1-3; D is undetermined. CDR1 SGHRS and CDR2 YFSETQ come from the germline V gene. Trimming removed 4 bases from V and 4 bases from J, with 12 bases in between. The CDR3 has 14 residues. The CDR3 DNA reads TGCGCCAGCAGCCCGACACCGGGGGGAAACACCATATATTTT. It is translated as CASSPTPGGNTIYF.

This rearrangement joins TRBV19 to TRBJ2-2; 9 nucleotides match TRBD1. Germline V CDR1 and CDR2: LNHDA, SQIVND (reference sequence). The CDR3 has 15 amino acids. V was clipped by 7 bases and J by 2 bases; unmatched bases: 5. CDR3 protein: CASTYRGQNTGELFF. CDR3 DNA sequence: TGTGCCAGTACCTACAGGGGGCAAAACACCGGGGAGCTGTTTTTT.

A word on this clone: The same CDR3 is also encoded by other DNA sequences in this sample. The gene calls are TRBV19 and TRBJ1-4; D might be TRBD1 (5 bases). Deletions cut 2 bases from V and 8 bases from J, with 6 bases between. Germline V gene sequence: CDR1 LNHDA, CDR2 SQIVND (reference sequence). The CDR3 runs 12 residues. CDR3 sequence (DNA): TGTGCCAGTAGTATAACAGGAGAAAAACTGTTTTTT. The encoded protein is CASSITGEKLFF.

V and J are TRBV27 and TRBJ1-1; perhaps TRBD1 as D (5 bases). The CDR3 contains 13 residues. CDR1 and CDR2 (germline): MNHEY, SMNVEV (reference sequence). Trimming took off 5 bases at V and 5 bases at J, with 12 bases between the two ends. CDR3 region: CASSPTRGTEAFF. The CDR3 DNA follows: TGTGCCAGCAGTCCAACCCGGGGGACTGAAGCTTTCTTT.

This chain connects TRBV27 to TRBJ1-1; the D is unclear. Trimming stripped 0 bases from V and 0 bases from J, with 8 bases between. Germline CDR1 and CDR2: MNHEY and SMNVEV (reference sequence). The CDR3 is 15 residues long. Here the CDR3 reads CASSLSAFMNTEAFF. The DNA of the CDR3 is TGTGCCAGCAGTTTATCAGCCTTCATGAACACTGAAGCTTTCTTT.

CDR3 sequence (DNA): TGTGCCAGCAGTTCGGGCCAGAACAATGAGCAGTTCTTC. It specifies CASSSGQNNEQFF. The chain joins TRBV28 to TRBJ2-1; D is unclear. Germline V gene lookup returns CDR1 MDHEN and CDR2 SYDVKM. The CDR3 contains 13 residues. V was trimmed by 4 bases and J by 5 bases, leaving 9 bases between them. Based on the CDR3 plus reference TRBV28 and TRBJ2-1, the full variable domain is DVKVTQSSRYLVKRTGEKVFLECVQDMDHENMFWYRQDPGLGLRLIYFSYDVKMKEKGDIPEGYSVSREKKERFSLILESASTNQTSMYLCASSSGQNNEQFFGPGTRLTVL.

The DNA of the CDR3 is TGTGCCAGCAGCGTAGGTGGGGGAGGAGTAAACATTCAGTACTTC. As protein: CASSVGGGGVNIQYF. The chain is built from TRBV9 and TRBJ2-4, with a tentative D call TRBD2 (6 bases). Deletions cut 0 bases from V and 6 bases from J, with 13 bases between. Per germline, CDR1 SGDLS and CDR2 YYNGEE. The CDR3 consists of 15 residues.

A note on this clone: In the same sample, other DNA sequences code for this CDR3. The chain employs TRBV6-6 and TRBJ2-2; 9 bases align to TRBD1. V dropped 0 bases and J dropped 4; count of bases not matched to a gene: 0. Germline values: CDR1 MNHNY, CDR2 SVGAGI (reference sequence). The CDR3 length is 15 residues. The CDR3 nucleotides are TGTGCCAGCAGTTACTCGGGACAGGGCACCGGGGAGCTGTTTTTT. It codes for CASSYSGQGTGELFF.

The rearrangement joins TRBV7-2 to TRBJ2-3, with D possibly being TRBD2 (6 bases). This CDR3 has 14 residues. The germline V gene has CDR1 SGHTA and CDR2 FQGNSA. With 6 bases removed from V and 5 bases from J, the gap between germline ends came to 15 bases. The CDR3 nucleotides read TGTGCCAGCAGACTGGGAGGAGGCGAAGATACGCAGTATTTT. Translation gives CASRLGGGEDTQYF.